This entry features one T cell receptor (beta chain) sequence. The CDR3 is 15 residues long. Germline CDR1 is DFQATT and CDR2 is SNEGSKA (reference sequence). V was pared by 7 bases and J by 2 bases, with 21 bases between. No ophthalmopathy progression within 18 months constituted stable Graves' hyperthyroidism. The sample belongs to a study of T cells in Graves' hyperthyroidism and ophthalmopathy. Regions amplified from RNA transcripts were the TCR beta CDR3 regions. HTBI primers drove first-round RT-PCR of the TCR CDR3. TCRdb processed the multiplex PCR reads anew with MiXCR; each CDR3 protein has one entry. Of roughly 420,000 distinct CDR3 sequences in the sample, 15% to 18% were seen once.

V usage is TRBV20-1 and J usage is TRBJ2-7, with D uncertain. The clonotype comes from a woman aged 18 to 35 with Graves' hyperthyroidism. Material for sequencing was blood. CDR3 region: CSVSKPGHPPYEQYF. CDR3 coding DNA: TGCAGTGTTAGTAAGCCCGGGCACCCACCCTACGAGCAGTACTTC.